One sample yielded the 7 T cell receptor beta chains listed below, sequenced in a study of T cell clonotyping in hematopoietic cell transplantation. Assay used: immunoSEQ multiplex PCR; TCRdb lists only in-frame clones, some missing. The top ten clones hold approximately 1.8% of a sample with tens of thousands of clones, 96% of them seen once. Time point described: recipient sample about 28 days before transplant, after cytoreduction. The sample was peripheral blood mononuclear cells, taken before stem cell transplant. These receptors were taken from a woman aged 45-60 years with acute myeloid leukemia. Some clones in this sample may be carry-over from other donors' samples.

In DNA form, the CDR3 reads TGTGCCAGCAGCTTACGGCGGGGGGACACAGATACGCAGTATTTT. Translated, it gives CASSLRRGDTDTQYF. The chain couples TRBV11-1 to TRBJ2-3; 8 bases fit TRBD2. With V trimmed by 2 bases and J by 2 bases, 3 bases remained unmatched. This CDR3 is 15 amino acids long. Per the germline V gene, CDR1 is SGHAT and CDR2 is FQDESV (reference sequence).

In this sample, this clone turned up once. V and J are TRBV30 and TRBJ2-5; no firm D call. Between the trimmed V and J ends, which lost 5 bases and 2 bases, there was a span of 6 bases. There are 11 residues in the CDR3. The V gene's germline CDR1 is GTSNPN and CDR2 SVGIG (reference sequence). The CDR3 loop reads CAWGSQETQYF. The CDR3 nucleotides are TGTGCCTGGGGCAGTCAAGAGACCCAGTACTTC. Full variable domain (missing parts from reference TRBV30 and TRBJ2-5): SQTIHQWPATLVQPVGSPLSLECTVEGTSNPNLYWYRQAAGRGLQLLFYSVGIGQISSEVPQNLSASRPQDRQFILSSKKLLLSDSGFYLCAWGSQETQYFGPGTRLLVL.

This clone occurred once. J is TRBJ2-3 and V is TRBV2, with 9 nucleotides matching TRBD2. The CDR3 has 17 amino acids. V shed 3 bases and J 2 bases; nucleotides not matched to a gene: 9. Germline CDR1 SNHLY, CDR2 FYNNEI. The CDR3 sequence is CASSDEPGTSTTDTQYF. Here the CDR3 DNA reads TGTGCCAGCAGTGACGAACCCGGGACTAGCACCACAGATACGCAGTATTTT.

The chain is built from TRBV11-2 and TRBJ2-7; 11 nucleotides align to TRBD2. There are 15 residues in the CDR3. CDR1 and CDR2 (germline): SGHAT, FQNNGV. Trimming cost V 2 bases and J 5 bases; bases outside gene matches: 5. The CDR3 nucleotides are TGTGCCAGCAGCTTACGTCTAGCGGGAGGAGACGAGCAGTACTTC. Translation: CASSLRLAGGDEQYF.

V is TRBV5-6 and J is TRBJ1-4, with D possibly matching TRBD1 (5 bases). Trimming removed 4 bases at V and 1 base at J, with 11 bases between. The CDR3 sequence is 15 residues long. Germline-derived CDR1 and CDR2 are SGHDT and YYEEEE. Here the CDR3 DNA reads TGTGCCAGCAGCCCTCTGGGGGGAACTAATGAAAAACTGTTTTTT. It is translated as CASSPLGGTNEKLFF.

The rearrangement uses TRBV7-6 and TRBJ1-4; D uncertain. V was pared by 5 bases and J by 4 bases, with 17 bases between. CDR1 is SGHVS and CDR2 is FNYEAQ in the germline V gene. CDR3 length equals 16 residues. As DNA, the CDR3 is TGTGCCAGCAGCACCCGCTTCGGGGATGGTAATGAAAAACTGTTTTTT. Its protein product is CASSTRFGDGNEKLFF.

V gene TRBV6-6 combines with J gene TRBJ1-1; D ambiguous. The CDR3 contains 13 residues. Germline assignment: CDR1 MNHNY and CDR2 SVGAGI (reference sequence). V lost 7 bases to trimming and J lost 1 base, with 10 bases between them. The CDR3 loop reads CASKDTENTEAFF. CDR3 sequence (DNA): TGTGCCAGCAAAGACACCGAGAACACTGAAGCTTTCTTT.